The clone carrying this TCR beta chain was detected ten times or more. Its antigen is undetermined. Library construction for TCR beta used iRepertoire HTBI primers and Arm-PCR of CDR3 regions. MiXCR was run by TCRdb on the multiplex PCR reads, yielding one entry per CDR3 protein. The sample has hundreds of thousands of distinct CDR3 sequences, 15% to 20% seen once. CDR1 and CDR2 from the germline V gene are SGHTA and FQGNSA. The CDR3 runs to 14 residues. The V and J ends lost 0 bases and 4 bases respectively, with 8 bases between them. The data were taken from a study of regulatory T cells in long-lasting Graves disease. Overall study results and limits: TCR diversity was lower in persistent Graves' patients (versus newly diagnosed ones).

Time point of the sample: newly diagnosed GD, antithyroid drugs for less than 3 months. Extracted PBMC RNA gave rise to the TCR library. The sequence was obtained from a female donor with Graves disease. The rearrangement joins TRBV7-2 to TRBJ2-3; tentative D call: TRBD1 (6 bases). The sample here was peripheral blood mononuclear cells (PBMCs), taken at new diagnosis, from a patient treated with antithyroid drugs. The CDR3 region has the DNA TGTGCCAGCAGCTTAGCGGGGGCGGCAGATACGCAGTATTTT. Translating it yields CASSLAGAADTQYF.